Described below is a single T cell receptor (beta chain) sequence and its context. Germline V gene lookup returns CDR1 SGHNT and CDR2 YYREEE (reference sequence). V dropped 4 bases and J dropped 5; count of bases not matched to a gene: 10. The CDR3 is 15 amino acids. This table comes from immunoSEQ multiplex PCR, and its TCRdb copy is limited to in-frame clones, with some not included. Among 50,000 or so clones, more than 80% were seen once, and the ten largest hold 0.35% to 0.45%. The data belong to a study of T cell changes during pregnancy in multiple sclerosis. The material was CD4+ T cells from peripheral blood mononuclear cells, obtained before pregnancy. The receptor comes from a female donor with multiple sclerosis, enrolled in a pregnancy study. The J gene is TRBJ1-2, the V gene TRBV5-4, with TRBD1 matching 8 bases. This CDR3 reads CASSGSETGVYGYTF. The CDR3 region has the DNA TGTGCCAGCAGCGGTTCGGAGACAGGGGTATATGGCTACACCTTC. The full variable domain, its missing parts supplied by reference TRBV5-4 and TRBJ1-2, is ETGVTQSPTHLIKTRGQQVTLRCSSQSGHNTVSWYQQALGQGPQFIFQYYREEENGRGNFPPRFSGLQFPNYSSELNVNALELDDSALYLCASSGSETGVYGYTFGSGTRLTVV.